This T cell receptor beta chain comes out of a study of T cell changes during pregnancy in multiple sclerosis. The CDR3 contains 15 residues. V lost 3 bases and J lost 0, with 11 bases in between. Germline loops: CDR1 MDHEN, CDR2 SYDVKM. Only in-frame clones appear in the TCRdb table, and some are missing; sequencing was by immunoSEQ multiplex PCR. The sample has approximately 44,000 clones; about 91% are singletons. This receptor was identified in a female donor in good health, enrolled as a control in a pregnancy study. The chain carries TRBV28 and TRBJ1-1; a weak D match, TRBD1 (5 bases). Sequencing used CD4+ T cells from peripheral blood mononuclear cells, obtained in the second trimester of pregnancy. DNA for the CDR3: TGTGCCAGCAGTTTTCTGACAGAGATGAACACTGAAGCTTTCTTT. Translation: CASSFLTEMNTEAFF.